These 12 T cell receptor beta chains were sequenced from one sample in a study of CD8 T cells in Susac syndrome. Random hexamers served to reverse transcribe about 0.5 to 1 ug RNA. One entry per CDR3 protein, called by TCRdb with MiXCR from the immunoSEQ multiplex PCR reads. The data contain roughly 400,000 distinct CDR3 sequences, approximately 85% of them singletons. The sequenced sample was CD8+ T cells from PBMCs. The source is a human donor with multiple sclerosis.

V gene TRBV2 combines with J gene TRBJ1-5; D unclear. The CDR3 totals 14 residues. Germline values: CDR1 SNHLY, CDR2 FYNNEI. V dropped 1 base and J dropped 12 bases, with 16 bases sitting between them. CDR3 region: CASSEGIGSPGQHF. As DNA, the CDR3 is TGTGCCAGCAGTGAAGGTATAGGGAGTCCCGGCCAGCATTTT. The full variable domain, its missing parts supplied by reference TRBV2 and TRBJ1-5, is EPEVTQTPSHQVTQMGQEVILRCVPISNHLYFYWYRQILGQKVEFLVSFYNNEISEKSEIFDDQFSVERPDGSNFTLKIRSTKLEDSAMYFCASSEGIGSPGQHFGDGTRLSIL.

V and J are TRBV5-5 and TRBJ2-6; D is unclear. The germline CDR1 and CDR2 sequences are SGHKS and YYEKEE (reference sequence). V lost 0 bases and J lost 8, with 9 bases in between. The CDR3 has 14 residues. The CDR3 region has the DNA TGTGCCAGCAGCTTGGGGTTAGGTACCAACGTCCTGACTTTC. Translation: CASSLGLGTNVLTF. The full variable domain, in which reference TRBV5-5 and TRBJ2-6 provide the parts outside the CDR3, is DAGVTQSPTHLIKTRGQQVTLRCSPISGHKSVSWYQQVLGQGPQFIFQYYEKEERGRGNFPDRFSARQFPNYSSELNVNALLLGDSALYLCASSLGLGTNVLTFGAGSRLTVL.

The chain joins TRBV11-2 to TRBJ2-7; 9 nucleotides match TRBD1. The trim removed 4 bases at V and 5 bases at J, leaving 15 bases unmatched. The CDR3 is 17 amino acids. Germline loops: CDR1 SGHAT, CDR2 FQNNGV. CDR3: CASSSRRKDRGGDEQYF. The CDR3 nucleotides read TGTGCCAGCAGCTCTAGAAGGAAGGACAGGGGAGGGGACGAGCAGTACTTC. The complete variable domain, with remaining parts taken from reference TRBV11-2 and TRBJ2-7, reads EAGVAQSPRYKIIEKRQSVAFWCNPISGHATLYWYQQILGQGPKLLIQFQNNGVVDDSQLPKDRFSAERLKGVDSTLKIQPAKLEDSAVYLCASSSRRKDRGGDEQYFGPGTRLTVT.

The chain links TRBV27 to TRBJ2-1, with D tentatively TRBD1 or TRBD2 (6 bases each). The CDR3 covers 14 residues. CDR1 MNHEY and CDR2 SMNVEV come from the germline V gene (reference sequence). V was pared by 4 bases and J by 0 bases, with 7 bases between. In DNA, the CDR3 is TGTGCCAGCAGTTGGGGGGCCTCCTACAATGAGCAGTTCTTC. Protein: CASSWGASYNEQFF.

V usage is TRBV27 and J usage is TRBJ2-1; the match to TRBD1 covers 7 bases. Trimming at V came to 5 bases and at J to 6 bases, leaving 7 bases not matched to a gene. The germline V gene has CDR1 MNHEY and CDR2 SMNVEV (reference sequence). This CDR3 comprises 14 residues. The CDR3 spells CASSRPGTANEQFF. The CDR3, as DNA: TGTGCCAGCAGTCGCCCCGGGACAGCCAATGAGCAGTTCTTC.

This clonotype was recorded once. This chain links TRBV5-4 with TRBJ2-5, with unresolved D. The CDR3 has 15 residues. V lost 4 bases to trimming and J lost 3 bases, with 16 bases between them. Per germline, CDR1 SGHNT and CDR2 YYREEE (reference sequence). The CDR3 region is CASSPEFRLKETQYF. The CDR3 bases are TGTGCCAGCAGCCCCGAGTTTAGACTGAAAGAGACCCAGTACTTC.

This clonotype was seen once. The chain employs TRBV19 and TRBJ1-2, with D maybe TRBD1 (5 bases). V was cut by 6 bases and J by 8 bases, with 22 bases left in between. The CDR3 length is 15 residues. Germline V gene data show CDR1 as LNHDA and CDR2 as SQIVND (reference sequence). In DNA form, the CDR3 reads TGTGCCAGTAGGGGCCTAACTGGGACTCTGGCCGGCTACACCTTC. Translating gives CASRGLTGTLAGYTF.

The chain uses TRBV6-1 and TRBJ2-7, with no clear D. The CDR3 runs 13 residues. Germline V gene lookup returns CDR1 MNHNS and CDR2 SASEGT. V shed 1 base and J shed 3 bases, with 7 bases lying between them. CDR3 residues: CASSEGGHYEQYF. In nucleotides, the CDR3 is TGTGCCAGCAGTGAAGGTGGCCACTACGAGCAGTACTTC.

The gene calls are TRBV2 and TRBJ2-1, with D tentatively TRBD2 (6 bases). The CDR3 sequence is 18 residues long. The V gene lost 1 base and the J gene lost 2 bases, with 18 bases spanning the gap. Germline V CDR1 and CDR2: SNHLY, FYNNEI. This chain's CDR3 is CASSEDFVGGRTYNEQFF. DNA of the CDR3: TGTGCCAGCAGTGAAGATTTCGTTGGGGGGAGGACCTACAATGAGCAGTTCTTC.

The V and J genes are TRBV25-1 and TRBJ1-1; a weak D match, TRBD1 (5 bases). The CDR3 runs 14 residues. Trimming shortened V by 1 base and J by 8 bases, and 14 bases separated the two germline ends. CDR1 and CDR2 from the germline V gene are MGHDK and SYGVNS. CDR3 bases: TGTGCCAGCAGTGAATGGGGCTCCACGGAGGAAGCTTTCTTT. Translating gives CASSEWGSTEEAFF.

The chain combines TRBV10-3 with TRBJ2-3; 11 bases are a match to TRBD2. The CDR3 sequence is 15 residues long. V lost 4 bases to trimming and J lost 2 bases; unmatched junction nucleotides: 2. CDR1 is ENHRY, CDR2 SYGVKD, per germline. The CDR3: CAISGSGGATDTQYF. The DNA of the CDR3 is TGTGCCATCAGTGGTAGCGGGGGGGCCACAGATACGCAGTATTTT.

This rearrangement joins TRBV10-3 to TRBJ1-4, with TRBD1 as a possible D gene (6 bases). This CDR3 spans 14 amino acids. Trimming pared 4 bases from V and 8 bases from J, leaving 14 bases between. Germline V lookup: CDR1 ENHRY, CDR2 SYGVKD. CDR3 residues: CAISVEGGAEKLFF. DNA of the CDR3: TGTGCCATCAGTGTCGAGGGGGGCGCGGAAAAACTGTTTTTT.